Sequencing of this T cell receptor beta chain was carried out in a study of blood T cell repertoires in COVID-19. Study details: The United States, Italy and Spain were the sources of the acute and convalescent COVID-19 samples.

Trimming cost V 6 bases and J 5 bases, with 8 bases left between them. The CDR3 runs 12 residues. Germline-derived CDR1 and CDR2 are MDHEN and SYDVKM. Repertoires were generated with immunoSEQ multiplex PCR, while TCRdb's copy carries only in-frame clones and drops some. The profile shows approximately 290,000 clones, around 89% of them singletons. The clonotype originates from a woman between 18 and 29 years old with acute COVID-19. Sequenced input: PBMCs or T cells enriched from blood (not recorded which). The genes are TRBV28 and TRBJ1-5; maybe TRBD1 (5 bases). The CDR3 DNA reads as TGTGCCAGCAGCCTCAGGGATCAGCCCCAGCATTTT. Translated, it gives CASSLRDQPQHF.